The present T cell receptor (beta chain) was sequenced within a study of CD8 T cells in Susac syndrome. Reverse transcription used about 0.45 to 1 ug RNA and random hexamers. It was immunoSEQ multiplex PCR that amplified TCR beta CDR3 across 54 Vbeta and 13 Jbeta. TCRdb used MiXCR to reprocess the immunoSEQ multiplex PCR reads, holding one entry per CDR3 protein. In the table there are about 180,000 distinct CDR3 sequences, roughly 95% of which are singletons. Sequencing of TCR beta was performed on blood CD8+ T cells and on blood CD4+ T cells. On this clonotype: Its antigen is currently unknown.

Study results and caveats: That the number of individuals in its TCR sequencing and HLA analysis was relatively small was acknowledged by the study.

The receptor was isolated from a human donor with multiple sclerosis. Sequencing input: CD8+ T cells from PBMCs.

The CDR3 is CASSPRLNTEAFF. CDR3 coding DNA: TGTGCCAGCAGTCCGCGTCTTAACACTGAAGCTTTCTTT. The J gene is TRBJ1-1, the V gene TRBV28; D call uncertain. The germline V and J ends were trimmed by 5 bases and 2 bases, with 9 bases remaining between them. The CDR3 sequence is 13 residues long. CDR1 MDHEN and CDR2 SYDVKM come from the germline V gene.